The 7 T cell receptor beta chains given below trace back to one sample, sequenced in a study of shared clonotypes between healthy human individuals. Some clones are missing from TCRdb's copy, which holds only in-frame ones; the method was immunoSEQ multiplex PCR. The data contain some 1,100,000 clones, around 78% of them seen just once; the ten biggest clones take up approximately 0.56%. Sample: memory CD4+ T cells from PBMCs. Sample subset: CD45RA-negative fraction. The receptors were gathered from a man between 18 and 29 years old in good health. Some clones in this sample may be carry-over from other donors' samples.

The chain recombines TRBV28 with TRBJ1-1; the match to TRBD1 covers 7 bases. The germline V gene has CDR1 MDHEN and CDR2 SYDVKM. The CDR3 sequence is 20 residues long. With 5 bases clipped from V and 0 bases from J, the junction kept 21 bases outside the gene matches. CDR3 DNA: TGTGCCAGCAGTCACCTACAGGGGCCGGGCCCCCGGACTGTGAACACTGAAGCTTTCTTT. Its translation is CASSHLQGPGPRTVNTEAFF.

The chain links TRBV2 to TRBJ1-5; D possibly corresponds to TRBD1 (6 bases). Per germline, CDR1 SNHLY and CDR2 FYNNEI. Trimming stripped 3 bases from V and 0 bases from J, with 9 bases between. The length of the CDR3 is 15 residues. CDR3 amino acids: CASSEGHISNQPQHF. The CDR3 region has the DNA TGTGCCAGCAGTGAGGGACACATTAGCAATCAGCCCCAGCATTTT.

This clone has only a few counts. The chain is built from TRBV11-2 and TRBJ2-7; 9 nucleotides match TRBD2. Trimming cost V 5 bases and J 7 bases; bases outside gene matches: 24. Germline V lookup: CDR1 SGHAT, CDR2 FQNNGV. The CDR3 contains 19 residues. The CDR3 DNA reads TGTGCCAGCAGCCCAATCCGAACGCGCGGGAGGGCCCTGCGTCTTGAGCAGTACTTC. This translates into CASSPIRTRGRALRLEQYF.

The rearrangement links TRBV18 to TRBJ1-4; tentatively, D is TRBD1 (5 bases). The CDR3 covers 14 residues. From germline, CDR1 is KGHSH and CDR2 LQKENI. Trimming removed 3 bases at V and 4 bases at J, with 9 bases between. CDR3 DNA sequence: TGTGCCAGCTCACCGCAGGGCCGTAATGAAAAACTGTTTTTT. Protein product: CASSPQGRNEKLFF. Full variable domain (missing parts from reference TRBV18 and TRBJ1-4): NAGVMQNPRHLVRRRGQEARLRCSPMKGHSHVYWYRQLPEEGLKFMVYLQKENIIDESGMPKERFSAEFPKEGPSILRIQQVVRGDSAAYFCASSPQGRNEKLFFGSGTQLSVL.

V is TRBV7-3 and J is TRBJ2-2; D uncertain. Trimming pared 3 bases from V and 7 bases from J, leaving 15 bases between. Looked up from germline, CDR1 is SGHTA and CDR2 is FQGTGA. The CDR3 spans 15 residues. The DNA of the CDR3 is TGTGCCAGCAGCTTTGGAACACCCTGGGACGGGGAGCTGTTTTTT. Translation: CASSFGTPWDGELFF.

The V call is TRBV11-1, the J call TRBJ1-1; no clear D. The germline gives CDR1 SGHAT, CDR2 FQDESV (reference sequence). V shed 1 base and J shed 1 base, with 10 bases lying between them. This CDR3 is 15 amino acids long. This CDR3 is CASSLGRGRNTEAFF. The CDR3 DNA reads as TGTGCCAGCAGCTTAGGTCGTGGTCGGAACACTGAAGCTTTCTTT.

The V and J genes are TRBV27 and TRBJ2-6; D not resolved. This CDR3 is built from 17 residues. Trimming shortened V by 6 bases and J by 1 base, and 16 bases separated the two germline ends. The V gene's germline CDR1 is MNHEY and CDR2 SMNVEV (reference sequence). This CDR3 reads CASRPTPYTSGANVLTF. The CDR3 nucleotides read TGTGCCAGCAGGCCTACCCCTTATACGTCTGGGGCCAACGTCCTGACTTTC. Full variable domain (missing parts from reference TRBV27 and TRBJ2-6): EAQVTQNPRYLITVTGKKLTVTCSQNMNHEYMSWYRQDPGLGLRQIYYSMNVEVTDKGDVPEGYKVSRKEKRNFPLILESPSPNQTSLYFCASRPTPYTSGANVLTFGAGSRLTVL.